One sample yielded the 28 T cell receptor beta chains listed below, sequenced in a study of blood T cell repertoires in COVID-19. Clones were read by immunoSEQ multiplex PCR, and TCRdb kept only the in-frame ones, dropping some. The table records about 44,000 clones, roughly 84% of them present only once. The sample consisted of peripheral blood. These receptor sequences come from a woman between 65 and 79 years old with acute or convalescent COVID-19.

The chain combines TRBV10-3 with TRBJ1-1; 7 nucleotides match TRBD1. CDR1 and CDR2 from the germline V gene are ENHRY and SYGVKD. V was clipped by 8 bases and J by 1 base; unmatched bases: 4. The CDR3 runs to 13 residues. The CDR3 coding sequence is TGTGCCATCGGAACAGGGGAGAACACTGAAGCTTTCTTT. It is translated as CAIGTGENTEAFF.

This chain joins TRBV6-5 and TRBJ2-7, with TRBD1 matching 7 bases. The ends lost 1 base at V and 0 bases at J; junction bases unmatched: 0. This CDR3 has 14 residues. Germline V CDR1 and CDR2: MNHEY, SVGAGI. Here the CDR3 reads CASSYYRGSYEQYF. The DNA for the CDR3 is TGTGCCAGCAGTTACTACAGGGGCTCCTACGAGCAGTACTTC.

The chain joins TRBV28 to TRBJ1-2, with 11 bases aligning to TRBD1. Germline V gives CDR1 MDHEN, CDR2 SYDVKM. J gave up 7 bases and V 7 bases, and 5 bases lay outside the gene matches. CDR3 length equals 13 residues. The CDR3 nucleotides are TGTGCCAGCATTCGGACAGGGGGCTTTGGCTACACCTTC. Translating it yields CASIRTGGFGYTF.

The V and J genes are TRBV30 and TRBJ1-2; possible D gene TRBD1, 6 bases. The CDR3 has 13 amino acids. Germline CDR1 reads GTSNPN; CDR2 reads SVGIG (reference sequence). The CDR3 bases are TGTTTCCGACGCGGGGGGCGAAACTATGGCTACACCTTC. Protein product: CFRRGGRNYGYTF.

This clone was seen once. One end of the junction fails to match germline, which may point to a read error. The chain is built from TRBV5-1 and TRBJ1-5; maybe TRBD1 (5 bases). The CDR3 has 10 residues. CDR1 is SGHRS and CDR2 is YFSETQ in the germline V gene. The CDR3: CASSGAVVSF. CDR3 DNA sequence: TGCGCCAGCAGCGGGGCCGTGGTTAGTTTT.

J is TRBJ2-7 and V is TRBV4-1; no definite D call. The CDR3 sequence is 14 residues long. With 0 bases removed from V and 1 base from J, the gap between germline ends came to 7 bases. Germline-derived CDR1 and CDR2 are MGHRA and YSYEKL. The CDR3 sequence is CASSQDRLSYEQYF. The DNA of the CDR3 is TGCGCCAGCAGCCAAGACAGACTTTCCTACGAGCAGTACTTC.

The V gene is TRBV3-1 (or the pseudogene TRBV3-2), the J gene TRBJ2-1; 12 bases are shared with TRBD2. Germline CDR1 is LGHDT and CDR2 is YNNKEL (reference sequence). The CDR3 loop spans 16 amino acids. The V gene end was trimmed by 7 bases and the J gene end by 8 bases; junction bases not matched to a gene: 12. For the CDR3, the DNA is TGTGCCAGCACCCCGAAGTGGACTAGCGGGATATATGAGCAGTTCTTC. This sequence encodes CASTPKWTSGIYEQFF.

This clone occurred once. The chain joins TRBV9 to TRBJ2-2, with D perhaps TRBD1 (5 bases). V shed 3 bases and J shed 8 bases, with 14 bases lying between them. CDR3 length: 14 residues. CDR1 is SGDLS, CDR2 YYNGEE, per germline. The CDR3 sequence is CASSEYQGSGELFF. DNA for the CDR3: TGTGCCAGCAGCGAATACCAGGGCTCTGGGGAGCTGTTTTTT. Combining the CDR3 with reference TRBV9 and TRBJ2-2 gives the whole variable domain DSGVTQTPKHLITATGQRVTLRCSPRSGDLSVYWYQQSLDQGLQFLIQYYNGEERAKGNILERFSAQQFPDLHSELNLSSLELGDSALYFCASSEYQGSGELFFGEGSRLTVL.

This chain links TRBV28 with TRBJ2-2, with D maybe TRBD1 (6 bases). The CDR3 is made up of 15 amino acids. Trimming left V 7 bases short and J 9 bases short, with 21 bases between. Germline loops: CDR1 MDHEN, CDR2 SYDVKM. The CDR3 loop is CASTVRQELRRELFF. The CDR3 DNA is TGTGCCAGCACCGTCAGACAGGAGCTTCGCCGGGAGCTGTTTTTT.

The V gene is TRBV28, the J gene TRBJ1-1, with a tentative D call TRBD1 (5 bases). This CDR3 is 10 amino acids long. Germline V CDR1 and CDR2: MDHEN, SYDVKM. V lost 8 bases to trimming and J lost 5 bases, with 6 bases between them. The CDR3 protein is CASGATEAFF. The CDR3, as DNA: TGTGCCAGCGGGGCTACTGAAGCTTTCTTT.

The rearrangement links TRBV2 to TRBJ2-7; D uncertain. V lost 6 bases to trimming and J lost 5 bases, with 14 bases between them. The CDR3 sequence is 13 residues long. CDR1 SNHLY and CDR2 FYNNEI come from the germline V gene. CDR3 sequence: CASRAHSTDEQYF. CDR3 in DNA: TGTGCCAGCAGGGCCCACAGTACTGACGAGCAGTACTTC.

The chain couples TRBV18 to TRBJ1-1, with a weak D call TRBD1 (5 bases). The germline V and J ends were trimmed by 2 bases and 0 bases, with 7 bases remaining between them. This CDR3 has 14 residues. CDR1 and CDR2 (germline): KGHSH, LQKENI. In nucleotides, the CDR3 is TGTGCCAGCTCACCAACCAGGGTGAACACTGAAGCTTTCTTT. Amino acid sequence: CASSPTRVNTEAFF.

The rearrangement links TRBV24-1 to TRBJ1-2; possibly TRBD1 for D (5 bases). The V end lost 0 bases, the J end lost 4 bases, and 8 bases lay between the germline ends. The germline V gene encodes CDR1 KGHDR and CDR2 SFDVKD. The CDR3 runs to 14 residues. CDR3 protein: CATSDLDRSYGYTF. In DNA form, the CDR3 reads TGTGCCACCAGTGATTTGGACAGATCCTATGGCTACACCTTC.

This chain connects TRBV27 to TRBJ1-5; tentative D call: TRBD1 (5 bases). The CDR3 covers 13 residues. CDR1 is MNHEY, CDR2 SMNVEV, per germline (reference sequence). Trimming removed 2 bases at V and 6 bases at J, with 8 bases between. This chain's CDR3 is CASSLTGVQPQHF. As DNA, the CDR3 is TGTGCCAGCAGTTTAACGGGGGTTCAGCCCCAGCATTTT.

The gene calls are TRBV7-6 and TRBJ2-1; 7 bases are a match to TRBD2. Germline CDR1 reads SGHVS; CDR2 reads FNYEAQ. The CDR3 is 16 amino acids. J lost 0 bases, V lost 5 bases, and 7 bases had no gene match. CDR3 in amino acids: CASSPQASGSYNEQFF. In DNA, the CDR3 is TGTGCCAGCAGCCCCCAGGCTAGCGGCTCCTACAATGAGCAGTTCTTC.

This chain links TRBV15 with TRBJ2-3; 13 bases line up with TRBD2. This CDR3 is 17 amino acids long. Germline CDR1 LNHNV, CDR2 YYDKDF (reference sequence). V was clipped by 4 bases and J by 6 bases; unmatched bases: 10. The CDR3 here is CATSNGLAGVLGDTQYF. CDR3 bases: TGTGCCACCAGCAACGGACTAGCGGGAGTCCTTGGGGATACGCAGTATTTT.

This chain links TRBV19 with TRBJ1-2; unclear D gene. In germline, CDR1 is LNHDA, CDR2 SQIVND (reference sequence). The V gene lost 4 bases and the J gene lost 4 bases, with 13 bases spanning the gap. This CDR3 has 14 amino acids. Here the CDR3 DNA reads TGTGCCAGTAGTACCCCTGTGGGCCTCTATGGCTACACCTTC. Its translation: CASSTPVGLYGYTF.

CDR3 nucleotides: TGTGCCAGCAGCCAATGGGGACAGAACTATGGCTACACCTTC. Amino acids: CASSQWGQNYGYTF. V gene TRBV7-3 combines with J gene TRBJ1-2, with 7 bases aligning to TRBD1. The germline gives CDR1 SGHTA, CDR2 FQGTGA. The trim removed 5 bases at V and 2 bases at J, leaving 5 bases unmatched. The CDR3 is 14 amino acids.

The chain joins TRBV4-2 to TRBJ2-1, with TRBD2 matching 7 bases. This CDR3 has 19 amino acids. V gave up 1 base and J gave up 8 bases; unmatched junction bases: 20. CDR1 is LGHNA, CDR2 YNFKEQ, per germline. This CDR3 is CASSQALGSFAGDTDEQFF. CDR3 sequence (DNA): TGTGCCAGCAGCCAAGCCCTTGGTTCGTTTGCGGGAGATACCGATGAGCAGTTCTTC.

This sequence joins TRBV28 and TRBJ2-7, with TRBD1 identical over 7 bases. The length of the CDR3 is 19 residues. V trimming: 3 bases; J trimming: 6 bases; junction bases outside the gene matches: 23. CDR1 is MDHEN, CDR2 SYDVKM, per germline. The DNA for the CDR3 is TGTGCCAGCAGTTTTCCGTTGTCCACAGGGGCCTACCTTCAGGTCGAGCAGTACTTC. Its protein is CASSFPLSTGAYLQVEQYF.

CDR3 bases: TGTGCCAGCAGCCCCGGGACAGGAGCCTATGGCTACACCTTC. This encodes CASSPGTGAYGYTF. The genes are TRBV2 and TRBJ1-2, with 8 bases lining up with TRBD1. With 6 bases clipped from V and 4 bases from J, the junction kept 7 bases outside the gene matches. Germline CDR1 reads SNHLY; CDR2 reads FYNNEI. This CDR3 comprises 14 residues.

The gene calls are TRBV4-2 and TRBJ2-1, with 10 bases identical to TRBD2. With 0 bases clipped from V and 0 bases from J, the junction kept 11 bases outside the gene matches. CDR3 length equals 20 residues. Germline V gene data show CDR1 as LGHNA and CDR2 as YNFKEQ. CDR3 amino acids: CASSQDQLAGVLSSYNEQFF. CDR3 sequence (DNA): TGTGCCAGCAGCCAAGATCAGCTAGCGGGAGTTCTGAGCTCCTACAATGAGCAGTTCTTC.

In this sample, this clone turned up once. The chain is built from TRBV12-5 and TRBJ1-1, with 7 bases lining up with TRBD1. The junction had 11 bases not matched to a gene; V was cut back by 1 base and J by 0 bases. Germline V gene sequence: CDR1 LGHNT, CDR2 FRNRAP. CDR3 length: 18 residues. The DNA for the CDR3 is TGTGCTAGTGGTTTGGACCTAGGGGGCGCGAGAGTGAACACTGAAGCTTTCTTT. It encodes CASGLDLGGARVNTEAFF.

This chain links TRBV18 with TRBJ1-1; D call uncertain. V was pared by 3 bases and J by 1 base, with 12 bases between. The length of the CDR3 is 15 residues. From germline, CDR1 is KGHSH and CDR2 LQKENI. The CDR3 reads CASSPAPTGNTEAFF. The CDR3 region has the DNA TGTGCCAGCTCACCTGCACCTACGGGGAACACTGAAGCTTTCTTT.

This chain joins TRBV14 and TRBJ2-1, with 9 bases fitting TRBD2. Germline-derived CDR1 and CDR2 are SGHDN and FVKESK. J gave up 0 bases and V 3 bases, and 3 bases lay outside the gene matches. The length of the CDR3 is 16 residues. The CDR3 loop reads CASSHASGNSYNEQFF. CDR3 nucleotides: TGTGCCAGCAGCCACGCTAGCGGGAACTCCTACAATGAGCAGTTCTTC.

This chain links TRBV28 with TRBJ1-6, with 8 bases matching TRBD1. The J segment lost 6 bases and the V segment lost 2 bases, leaving 6 bases of the junction unmatched. Germline V CDR1 and CDR2: MDHEN, SYDVKM. The CDR3 runs 16 residues. CDR3 DNA: TGTGCCAGCAGTTTACCCCAGGGGGCGAGTAATTCACCCCTCCACTTT. It encodes CASSLPQGASNSPLHF.

By share, this clone ranks as medium-sized. This rearrangement joins TRBV29-1 to TRBJ2-2, with 13 bases matching TRBD2. Germline V gene lookup returns CDR1 SQVTM and CDR2 ANQGSEA. This CDR3 region has 16 residues. Trimming removed 0 bases from V and 3 bases from J; junction bases left unmatched: 1. Here the CDR3 DNA reads TGCAGCGTTGAAGATGGACTAGCGGGGGACACCGGGGAGCTGTTTTTT. It translates to CSVEDGLAGDTGELFF.

This chain joins TRBV27 and TRBJ2-3, with D tentatively TRBD2 (6 bases). Germline V gene lookup returns CDR1 MNHEY and CDR2 SMNVEV (reference sequence). The CDR3 totals 13 residues. Trimming stripped 6 bases from V and 6 bases from J, with 13 bases between. CDR3 bases: TGTGCCAGCAGAATCGCGGGGTCCGATACGCAGTATTTT. Residues: CASRIAGSDTQYF.